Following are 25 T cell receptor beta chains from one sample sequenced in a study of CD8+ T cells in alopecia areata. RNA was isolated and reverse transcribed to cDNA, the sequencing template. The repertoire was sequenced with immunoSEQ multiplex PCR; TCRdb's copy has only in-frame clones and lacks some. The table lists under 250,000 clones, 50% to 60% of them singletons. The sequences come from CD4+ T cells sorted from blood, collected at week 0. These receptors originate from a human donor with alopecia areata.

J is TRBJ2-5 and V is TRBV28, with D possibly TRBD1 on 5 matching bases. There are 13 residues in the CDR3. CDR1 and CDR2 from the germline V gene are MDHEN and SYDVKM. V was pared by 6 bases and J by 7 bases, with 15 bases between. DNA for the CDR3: TGTGCCAGCAGCGCTCCCAGGGAAGCGACCCAGTACTTC. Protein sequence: CASSAPREATQYF.

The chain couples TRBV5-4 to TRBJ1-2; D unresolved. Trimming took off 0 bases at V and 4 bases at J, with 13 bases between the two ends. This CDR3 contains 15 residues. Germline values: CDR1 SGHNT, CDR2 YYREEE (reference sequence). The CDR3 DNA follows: TGTGCCAGCAGCTTGGGGGGTCAGTCCTCCTATGGCTACACCTTC. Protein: CASSLGGQSSYGYTF. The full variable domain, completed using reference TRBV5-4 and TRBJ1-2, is ETGVTQSPTHLIKTRGQQVTLRCSSQSGHNTVSWYQQALGQGPQFIFQYYREEENGRGNFPPRFSGLQFPNYSSELNVNALELDDSALYLCASSLGGQSSYGYTFGSGTRLTVV.

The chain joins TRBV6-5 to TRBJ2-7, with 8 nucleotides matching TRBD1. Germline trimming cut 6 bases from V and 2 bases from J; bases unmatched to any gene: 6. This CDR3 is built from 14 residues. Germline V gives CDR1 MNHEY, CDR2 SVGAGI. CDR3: CASSWTGKTYEQYF. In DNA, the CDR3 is TGTGCCAGCAGCTGGACAGGGAAGACCTACGAGCAGTACTTC.

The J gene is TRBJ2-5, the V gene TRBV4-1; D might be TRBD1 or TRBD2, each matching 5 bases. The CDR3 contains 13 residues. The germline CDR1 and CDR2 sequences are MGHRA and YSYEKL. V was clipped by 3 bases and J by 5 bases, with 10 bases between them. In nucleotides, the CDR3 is TGCGCCAGCAGCCAGTTGAGGGGTGAGACCCAGTACTTC. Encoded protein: CASSQLRGETQYF.

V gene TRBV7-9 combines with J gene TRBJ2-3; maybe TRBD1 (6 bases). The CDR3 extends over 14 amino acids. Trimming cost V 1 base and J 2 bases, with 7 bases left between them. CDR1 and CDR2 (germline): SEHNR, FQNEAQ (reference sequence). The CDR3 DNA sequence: TGTGCCAGCAGCTTAGGGACAGCCACAGATACGCAGTATTTT. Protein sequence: CASSLGTATDTQYF.

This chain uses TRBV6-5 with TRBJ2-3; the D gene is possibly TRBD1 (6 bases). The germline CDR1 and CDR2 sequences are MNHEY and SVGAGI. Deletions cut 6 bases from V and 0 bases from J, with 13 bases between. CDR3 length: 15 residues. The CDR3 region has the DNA TGTGCCAGCAGCTCAGGACAGCTTAGCACAGATACGCAGTATTTT. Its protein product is CASSSGQLSTDTQYF.

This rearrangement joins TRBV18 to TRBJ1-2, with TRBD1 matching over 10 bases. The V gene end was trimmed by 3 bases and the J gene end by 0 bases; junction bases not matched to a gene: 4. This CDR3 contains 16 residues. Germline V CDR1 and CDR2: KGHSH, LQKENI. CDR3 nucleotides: TGTGCCAGCTCACCGAGGGACAGGGGAGCTAACTATGGCTACACCTTC. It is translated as CASSPRDRGANYGYTF. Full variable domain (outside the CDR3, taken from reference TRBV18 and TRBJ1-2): NAGVMQNPRHLVRRRGQEARLRCSPMKGHSHVYWYRQLPEEGLKFMVYLQKENIIDESGMPKERFSAEFPKEGPSILRIQQVVRGDSAAYFCASSPRDRGANYGYTFGSGTRLTVV.

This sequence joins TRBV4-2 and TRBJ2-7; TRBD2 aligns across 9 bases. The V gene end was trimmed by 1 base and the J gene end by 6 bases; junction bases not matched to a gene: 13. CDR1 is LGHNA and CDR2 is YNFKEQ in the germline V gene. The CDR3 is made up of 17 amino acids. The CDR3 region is CASSQGVVSGSWSEQYF. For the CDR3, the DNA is TGTGCCAGCAGCCAAGGCGTGGTTAGCGGGAGTTGGAGCGAGCAGTACTTC.

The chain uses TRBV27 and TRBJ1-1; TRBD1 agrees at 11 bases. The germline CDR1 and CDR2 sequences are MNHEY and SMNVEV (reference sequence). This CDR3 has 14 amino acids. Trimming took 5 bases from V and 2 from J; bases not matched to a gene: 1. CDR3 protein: CASSRTGGNTEAFF. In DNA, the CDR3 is TGTGCCAGCAGTCGGACAGGGGGCAACACTGAAGCTTTCTTT.

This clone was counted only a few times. CDR3: CAWSVQWAEAFF. DNA of the CDR3: TGTGCCTGGAGTGTACAATGGGCTGAAGCTTTCTTT. V gene TRBV30 combines with J gene TRBJ1-1; the D is unclear. The CDR3 is 12 residues long. V dropped 0 bases and J dropped 6 bases, with 8 bases sitting between them. Germline V gene data show CDR1 as GTSNPN and CDR2 as SVGIG (reference sequence). The variable domain in full, completed from reference TRBV30 and TRBJ1-1, reads SQTIHQWPATLVQPVGSPLSLECTVEGTSNPNLYWYRQAAGRGLQLLFYSVGIGQISSEVPQNLSASRPQDRQFILSSKKLLLSDSGFYLCAWSVQWAEAFFGQGTRLTVV.

CDR3 in DNA: TGTGCCTGGAGTGTAAGCGGCAGGTGGATTTATGGCGGCTACACCTTC. Its translation is CAWSVSGRWIYGGYTF. The chain has TRBV30 and TRBJ1-2; D call uncertain. Germline V gene lookup returns CDR1 GTSNPN and CDR2 SVGIG (reference sequence). The length of the CDR3 is 16 residues. The ends were cut back, 0 bases at V and 8 bases at J, with 22 bases in the middle. Combining the CDR3 with reference TRBV30 and TRBJ1-2 gives the whole variable domain SQTIHQWPATLVQPVGSPLSLECTVEGTSNPNLYWYRQAAGRGLQLLFYSVGIGQISSEVPQNLSASRPQDRQFILSSKKLLLSDSGFYLCAWSVSGRWIYGGYTFGSGTRLTVV.

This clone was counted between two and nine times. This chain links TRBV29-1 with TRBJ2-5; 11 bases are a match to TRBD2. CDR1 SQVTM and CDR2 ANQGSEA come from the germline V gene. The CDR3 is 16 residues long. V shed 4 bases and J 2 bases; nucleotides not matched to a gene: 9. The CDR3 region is CSVGGLAGGMQETQYF. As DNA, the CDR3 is TGCAGCGTTGGGGGGCTAGCGGGAGGTATGCAAGAGACCCAGTACTTC.

CDR3 DNA sequence: TGCGCCAGCAGCCAAGATCAGGGAAAAGGTCAGCCCCAGCATTTT. Protein sequence: CASSQDQGKGQPQHF. This rearrangement joins TRBV4-1 to TRBJ1-5, with D possibly being TRBD1 (5 bases). The germline V and J ends were trimmed by 0 bases and 6 bases, with 12 bases remaining between them. The length of the CDR3 is 15 residues. Germline V lookup: CDR1 MGHRA, CDR2 YSYEKL.

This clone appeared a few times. The CDR3 protein is CSVEVPGFNYEQYF. The CDR3 nucleotides read TGCAGCGTTGAAGTCCCCGGGTTCAACTACGAGCAGTACTTC. The rearrangement uses TRBV29-1 and TRBJ2-7; D unresolved. The CDR3 has 14 amino acids. V was cut by 1 base and J by 3 bases, with 13 bases left in between. CDR1 and CDR2 (germline): SQVTM, ANQGSEA.

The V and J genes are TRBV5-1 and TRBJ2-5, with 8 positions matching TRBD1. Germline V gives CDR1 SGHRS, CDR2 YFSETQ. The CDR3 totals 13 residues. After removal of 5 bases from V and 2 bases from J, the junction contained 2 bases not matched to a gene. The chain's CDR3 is CASRTGDQETQYF. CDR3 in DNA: TGCGCCAGCAGGACAGGGGATCAAGAGACCCAGTACTTC.

The DNA of the CDR3 is TGTGCCAGCAGCGCCTCATCCAGGGCCCAGTACTTC. This translates into CASSASSRAQYF. The chain uses TRBV7-9 and TRBJ2-5; D is perhaps TRBD1 (5 bases). The germline V and J ends were trimmed by 5 bases and 9 bases, with 13 bases remaining between them. The germline gives CDR1 SEHNR, CDR2 FQNEAQ (reference sequence). The CDR3 sequence is 12 residues long.

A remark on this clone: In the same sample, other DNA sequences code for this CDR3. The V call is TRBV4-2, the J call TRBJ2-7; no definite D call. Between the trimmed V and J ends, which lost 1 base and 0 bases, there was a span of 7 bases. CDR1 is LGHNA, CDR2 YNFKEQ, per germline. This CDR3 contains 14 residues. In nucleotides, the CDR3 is TGTGCCAGCAGCCAAGGGGGTAGCTCCTACGAGCAGTACTTC. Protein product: CASSQGGSSYEQYF.

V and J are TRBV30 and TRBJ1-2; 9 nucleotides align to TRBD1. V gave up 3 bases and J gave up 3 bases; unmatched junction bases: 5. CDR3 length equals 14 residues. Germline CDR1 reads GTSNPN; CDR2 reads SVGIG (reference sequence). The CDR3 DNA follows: TGTGCCTGGAGACAACAGGGGGCACACTATGGCTACACCTTC. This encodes CAWRQQGAHYGYTF.

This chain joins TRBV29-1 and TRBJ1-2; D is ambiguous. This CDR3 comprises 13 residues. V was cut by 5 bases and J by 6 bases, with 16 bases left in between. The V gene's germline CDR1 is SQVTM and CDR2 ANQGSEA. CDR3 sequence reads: CSVSHARANGYTF. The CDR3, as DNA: TGCAGCGTTTCCCACGCACGGGCGAATGGCTACACCTTC.

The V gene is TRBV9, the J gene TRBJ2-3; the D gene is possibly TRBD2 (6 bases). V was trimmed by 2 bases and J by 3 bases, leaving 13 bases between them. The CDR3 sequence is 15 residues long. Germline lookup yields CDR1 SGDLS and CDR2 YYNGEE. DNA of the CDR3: TGTGCCAGCAGCGTCTCTTTGCGGGGTACAGATACGCAGTATTTT. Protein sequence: CASSVSLRGTDTQYF.

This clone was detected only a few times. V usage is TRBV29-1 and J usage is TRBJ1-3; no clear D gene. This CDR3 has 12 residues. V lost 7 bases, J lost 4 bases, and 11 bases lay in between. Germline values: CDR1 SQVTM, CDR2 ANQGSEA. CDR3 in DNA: TGCAGCGCGGGAGGGTCAGGAAACACCATATATTTT. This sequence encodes CSAGGSGNTIYF. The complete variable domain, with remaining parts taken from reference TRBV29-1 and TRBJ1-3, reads SAVISQKPSRDICQRGTSLTIQCQVDSQVTMMFWYRQQPGQSLTLIATANQGSEATYESGFVIDKFPISRPNLTFSTLTVSNMSPEDSSIYLCSAGGSGNTIYFGEGSWLTVV.

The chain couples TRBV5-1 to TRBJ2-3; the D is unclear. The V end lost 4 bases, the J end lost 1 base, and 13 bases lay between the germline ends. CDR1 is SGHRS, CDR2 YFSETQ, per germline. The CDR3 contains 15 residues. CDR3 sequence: CASSRGGGGTDTQYF. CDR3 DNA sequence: TGCGCCAGCAGCCGCGGTGGCGGAGGCACAGATACGCAGTATTTT.

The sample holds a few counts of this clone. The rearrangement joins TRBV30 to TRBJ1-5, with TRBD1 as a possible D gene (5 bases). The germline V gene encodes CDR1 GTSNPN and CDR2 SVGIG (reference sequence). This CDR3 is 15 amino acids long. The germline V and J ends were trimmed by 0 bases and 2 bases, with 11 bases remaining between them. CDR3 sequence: CAWSVRGKGNQPQHF. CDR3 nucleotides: TGTGCCTGGAGTGTAAGGGGTAAGGGCAATCAGCCCCAGCATTTT.

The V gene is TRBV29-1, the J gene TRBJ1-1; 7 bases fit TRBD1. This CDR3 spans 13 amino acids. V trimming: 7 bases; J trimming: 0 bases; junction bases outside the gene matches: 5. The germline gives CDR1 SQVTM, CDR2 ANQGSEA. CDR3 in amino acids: CSAKDRLNTEAFF. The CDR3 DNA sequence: TGCAGCGCCAAGGACAGGTTGAACACTGAAGCTTTCTTT.

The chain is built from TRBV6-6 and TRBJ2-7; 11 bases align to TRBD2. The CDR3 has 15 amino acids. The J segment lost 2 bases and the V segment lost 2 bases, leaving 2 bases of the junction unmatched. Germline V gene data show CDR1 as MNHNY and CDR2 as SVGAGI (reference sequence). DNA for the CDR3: TGTGCCAGCAGTTACGGGACTAGCGGACCCTACGAGCAGTACTTC. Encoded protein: CASSYGTSGPYEQYF.